This T cell receptor beta chain is from a study of type 1 regulatory T cells. V dropped 10 bases and J dropped 2 bases, with 15 bases sitting between them. Germline V gene data show CDR1 as SGHTA and CDR2 as FQGNSA. The CDR3 covers 13 residues. Note on this clonotype: No antigen is known for it.

From the reads, TCRdb called clonotypes with MiXCR, one entry per CDR3 protein. The table lists about 68,000 distinct CDR3 sequences, nearly 65% of them singletons. Sequencing was done on a sample of cultured T cells, either the whole culture or a sorted T cell fraction (not recorded which). Subset of the sample: Tr1-enriched cell product generated in vitro against host alloantigens. The chain recombines TRBV7-2 with TRBJ2-7; D possibly uses TRBD1 or TRBD2 (5 bases each). This TCR was sampled from a human donor in good health. The CDR3 reads CATSPQGAYEQYF. CDR3 sequence (DNA): TGTGCCACCTCCCCTCAGGGAGCCTACGAGCAGTACTTC.